This T cell receptor (beta chain) was sequenced during a study of early T cells in non-severe SARS-CoV-2 infection. The V gene end was trimmed by 5 bases and the J gene end by 1 base; junction bases not matched to a gene: 5. This CDR3 has 16 amino acids. The V gene's germline CDR1 is LNHNV and CDR2 YYDKDF (reference sequence). Each cDNA molecule carried a unique molecular identifier. From the 5' RACE reads, TCRdb called clonotypes with MiXCR, one entry per CDR3 protein. The sample shows roughly 35,000 distinct CDR3 sequences, 5% to 6.5% of them seen only once. This clonotype was seen at least ten times.

This clonotype was sampled from an adult who was a healthcare worker with PCR-confirmed SARS-CoV-2 infection or an uninfected control (not recorded which). Sequenced sample: whole blood. V is TRBV15 and J is TRBJ2-5; 12 bases map to TRBD2. CDR3 sequence reads: CATSGGLAGFQETQYF. DNA for the CDR3: TGTGCCACCAGCGGAGGACTAGCGGGGTTCCAAGAGACCCAGTACTTC.